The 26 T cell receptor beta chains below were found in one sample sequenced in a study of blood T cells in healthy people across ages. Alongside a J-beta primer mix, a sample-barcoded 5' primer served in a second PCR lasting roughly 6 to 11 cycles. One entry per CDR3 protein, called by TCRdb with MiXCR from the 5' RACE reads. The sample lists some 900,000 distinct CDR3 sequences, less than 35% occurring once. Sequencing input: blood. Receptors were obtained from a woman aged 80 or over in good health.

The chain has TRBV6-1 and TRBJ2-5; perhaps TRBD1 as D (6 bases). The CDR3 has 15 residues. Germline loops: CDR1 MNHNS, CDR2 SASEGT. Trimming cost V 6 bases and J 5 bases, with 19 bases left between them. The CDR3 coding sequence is TGTGCCAGCAGCGAAAACAGGGCCGAGGGCGAGACCCAGTACTTC. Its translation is CASSENRAEGETQYF.

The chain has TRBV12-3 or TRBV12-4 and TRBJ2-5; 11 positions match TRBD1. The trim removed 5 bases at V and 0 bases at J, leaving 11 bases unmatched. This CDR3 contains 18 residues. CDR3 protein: CASSPGTGGPKNQETQYF. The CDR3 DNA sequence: TGTGCCAGCAGTCCCGGGACAGGGGGACCGAAAAACCAAGAGACCCAGTACTTC.

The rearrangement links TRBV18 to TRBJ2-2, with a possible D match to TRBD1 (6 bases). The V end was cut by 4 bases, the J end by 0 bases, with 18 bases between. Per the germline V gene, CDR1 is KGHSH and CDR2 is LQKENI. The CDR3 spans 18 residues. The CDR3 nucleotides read TGTGCCAGCTCACGTAAGGCTATCACAGGGACGAACACCGGGGAGCTGTTTTTT. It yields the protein CASSRKAITGTNTGELFF.

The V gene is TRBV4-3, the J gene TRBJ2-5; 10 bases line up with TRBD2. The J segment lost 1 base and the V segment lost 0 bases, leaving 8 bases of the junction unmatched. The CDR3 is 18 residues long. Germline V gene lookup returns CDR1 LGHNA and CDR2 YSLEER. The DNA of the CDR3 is TGCGCCAGCAGCCAAGAACGGCTAGCGGGGGCCATCCAAGAGACCCAGTACTTC. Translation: CASSQERLAGAIQETQYF.

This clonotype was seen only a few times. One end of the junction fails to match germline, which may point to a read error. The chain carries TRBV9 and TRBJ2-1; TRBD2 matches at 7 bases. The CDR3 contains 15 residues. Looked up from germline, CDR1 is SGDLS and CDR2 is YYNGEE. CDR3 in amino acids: CASSQALADYNGQFF. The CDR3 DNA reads TGTGCCAGCAGCCAAGCGCTAGCGGACTACAATGGGCAGTTCTTC. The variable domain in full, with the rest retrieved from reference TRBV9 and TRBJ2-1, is DSGVTQTPKHLITATGQRVTLRCSPRSGDLSVYWYQQSLDQGLQFLIQYYNGEERAKGNILERFSAQQFPDLHSELNLSSLELGDSALYFCASSQALADYNGQFFGPGTRLTVL.

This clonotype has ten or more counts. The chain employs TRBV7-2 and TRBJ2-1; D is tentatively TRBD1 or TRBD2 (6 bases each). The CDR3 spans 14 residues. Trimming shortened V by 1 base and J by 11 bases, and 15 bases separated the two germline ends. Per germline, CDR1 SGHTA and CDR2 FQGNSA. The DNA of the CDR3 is TGTGCCAGCAGCTTAGGCGGGTTTGGGGGGCAGCAGTTCTTC. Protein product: CASSLGGFGGQQFF.

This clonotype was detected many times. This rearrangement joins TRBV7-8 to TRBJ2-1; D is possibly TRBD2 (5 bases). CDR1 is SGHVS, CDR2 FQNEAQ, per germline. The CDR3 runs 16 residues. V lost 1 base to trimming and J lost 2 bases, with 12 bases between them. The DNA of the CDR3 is TGTGCCAGCAGCTTAGGGCAGCGGTTGACCTACAATGAGCAGTTCTTC. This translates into CASSLGQRLTYNEQFF.

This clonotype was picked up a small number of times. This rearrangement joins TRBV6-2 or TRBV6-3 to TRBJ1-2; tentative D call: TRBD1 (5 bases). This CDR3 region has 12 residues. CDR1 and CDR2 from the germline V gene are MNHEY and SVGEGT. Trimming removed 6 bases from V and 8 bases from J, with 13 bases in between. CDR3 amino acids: CASRRDPGGYTF. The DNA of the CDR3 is TGTGCCAGCAGACGGGACCCGGGAGGCTACACCTTC.

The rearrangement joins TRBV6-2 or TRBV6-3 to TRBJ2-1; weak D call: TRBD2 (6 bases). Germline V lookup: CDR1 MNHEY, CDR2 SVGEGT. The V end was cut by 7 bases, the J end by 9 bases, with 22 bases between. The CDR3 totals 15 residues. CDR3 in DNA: TGTGCCAGCACCCACTATCGACTAGATAGGAGTGAGCAGTTCTTC. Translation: CASTHYRLDRSEQFF.

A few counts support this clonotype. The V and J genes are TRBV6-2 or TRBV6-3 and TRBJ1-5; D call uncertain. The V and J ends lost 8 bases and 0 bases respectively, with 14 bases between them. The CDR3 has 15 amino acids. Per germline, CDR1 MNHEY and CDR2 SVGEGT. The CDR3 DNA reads TGTGCCAGCGGCGACGGGGTTAATAGCAATCAGCCCCAGCATTTT. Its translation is CASGDGVNSNQPQHF.

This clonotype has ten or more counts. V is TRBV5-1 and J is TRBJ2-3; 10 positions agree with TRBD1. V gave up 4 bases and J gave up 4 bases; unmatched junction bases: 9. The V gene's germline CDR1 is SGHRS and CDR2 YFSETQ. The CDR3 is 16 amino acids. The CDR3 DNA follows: TGCGCCAGCAGCCTCCACGGACAGGGGGTGGCAGATACGCAGTATTTT. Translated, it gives CASSLHGQGVADTQYF.

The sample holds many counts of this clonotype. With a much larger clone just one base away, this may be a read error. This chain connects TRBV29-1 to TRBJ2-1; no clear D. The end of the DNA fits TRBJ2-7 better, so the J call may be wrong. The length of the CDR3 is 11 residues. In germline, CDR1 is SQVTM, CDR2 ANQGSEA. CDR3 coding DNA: TGCAGCGTTGGACCTTACAATGAGCAGTACTTC. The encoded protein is CSVGPYNEQYF.

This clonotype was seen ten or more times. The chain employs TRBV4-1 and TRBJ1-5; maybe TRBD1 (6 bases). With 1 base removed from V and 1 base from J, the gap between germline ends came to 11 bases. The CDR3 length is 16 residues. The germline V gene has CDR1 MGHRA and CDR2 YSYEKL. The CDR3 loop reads CASSQVTGASNQPQHF. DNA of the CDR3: TGCGCCAGCAGCCAAGTGACAGGTGCGAGCAATCAGCCCCAGCATTTT.

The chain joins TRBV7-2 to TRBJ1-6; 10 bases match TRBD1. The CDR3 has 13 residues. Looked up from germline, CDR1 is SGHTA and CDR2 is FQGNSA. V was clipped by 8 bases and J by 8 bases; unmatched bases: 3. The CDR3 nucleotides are TGTGCCAGCCGACAGGGGGCGCATTCACCCCTCCACTTT. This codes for CASRQGAHSPLHF.

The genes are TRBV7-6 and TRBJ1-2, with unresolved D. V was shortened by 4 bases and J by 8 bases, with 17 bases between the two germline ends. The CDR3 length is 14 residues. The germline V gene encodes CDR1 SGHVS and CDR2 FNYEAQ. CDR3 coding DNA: TGTGCCAGCAGCTCCTATCCACGGGGTAGCGGCTACACCTTC. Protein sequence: CASSSYPRGSGYTF.

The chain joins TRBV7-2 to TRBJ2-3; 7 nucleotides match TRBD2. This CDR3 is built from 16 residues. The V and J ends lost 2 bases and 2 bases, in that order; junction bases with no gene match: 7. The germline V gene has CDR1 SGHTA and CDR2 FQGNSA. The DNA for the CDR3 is TGTGCCAGCAGCTTAATAGCGGGTCAGATCACAGATACGCAGTATTTT. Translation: CASSLIAGQITDTQYF.

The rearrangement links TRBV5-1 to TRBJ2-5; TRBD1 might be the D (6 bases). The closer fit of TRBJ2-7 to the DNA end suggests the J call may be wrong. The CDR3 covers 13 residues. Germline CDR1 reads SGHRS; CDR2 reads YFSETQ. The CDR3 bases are TGCGCCAGCAGACCACGAGGGGGCTACGAGCAGTACTTC. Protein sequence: CASRPRGGYEQYF.

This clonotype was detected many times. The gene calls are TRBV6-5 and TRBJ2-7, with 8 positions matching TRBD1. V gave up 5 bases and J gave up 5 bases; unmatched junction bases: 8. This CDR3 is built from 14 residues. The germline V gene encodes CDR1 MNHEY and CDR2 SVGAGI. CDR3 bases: TGTGCCAGCAGTACCGGGACAGGTTTCCACGAGCAGTACTTC. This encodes CASSTGTGFHEQYF.

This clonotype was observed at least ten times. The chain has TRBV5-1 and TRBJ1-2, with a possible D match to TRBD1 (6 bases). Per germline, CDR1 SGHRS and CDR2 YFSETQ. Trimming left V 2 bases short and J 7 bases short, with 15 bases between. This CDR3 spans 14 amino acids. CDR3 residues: CASSFPGAARGYTF. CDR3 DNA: TGCGCCAGCAGCTTTCCAGGGGCGGCTCGTGGCTACACCTTC.

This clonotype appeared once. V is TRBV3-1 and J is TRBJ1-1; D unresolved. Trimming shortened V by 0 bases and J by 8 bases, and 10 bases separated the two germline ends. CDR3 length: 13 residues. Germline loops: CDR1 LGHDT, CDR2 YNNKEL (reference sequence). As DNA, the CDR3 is TGTGCCAGCAGCCAAGATATGATGGGGGAAGCTTTCTTT. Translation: CASSQDMMGEAFF.

The CDR3 nucleotides are TGTGCCTGGTCCCCTAGGGGGGATGAGCAGTTCTTC. It translates to CAWSPRGDEQFF. This chain joins TRBV30 and TRBJ2-1, with D perhaps given as TRBD1 or TRBD2 (6 bases each). The ends were cut back, 5 bases at V and 8 bases at J, with 13 bases in the middle. The length of the CDR3 is 12 residues. Per germline, CDR1 GTSNPN and CDR2 SVGIG (reference sequence). The full variable domain, in which reference TRBV30 and TRBJ2-1 provide the parts outside the CDR3, is SQTIHQWPATLVQPVGSPLSLECTVEGTSNPNLYWYRQAAGRGLQLLFYSVGIGQISSEVPQNLSASRPQDRQFILSSKKLLLSDSGFYLCAWSPRGDEQFFGPGTRLTVL.

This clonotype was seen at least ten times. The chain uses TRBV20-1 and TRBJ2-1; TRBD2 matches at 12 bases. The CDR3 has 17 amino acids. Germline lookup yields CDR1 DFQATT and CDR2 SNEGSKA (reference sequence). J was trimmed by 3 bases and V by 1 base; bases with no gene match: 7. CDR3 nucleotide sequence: TGCAGTGCTAGAGCCCCTAGCGGGGGGGCAAACTACAATGAGCAGTTCTTC. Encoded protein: CSARAPSGGANYNEQFF.

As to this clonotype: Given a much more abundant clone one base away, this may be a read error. The CDR3 is CAGRVPDSNYGYTF. The CDR3 nucleotides are TGTGCCGGCAGAGTCCCGGACAGTAACTATGGCTACACCTTC. This chain connects TRBV7-9 to TRBJ1-2, with D possibly TRBD1 on 6 matching bases. CDR1 is SEHNR and CDR2 is FQNEAQ in the germline V gene (reference sequence). The CDR3 extends over 14 amino acids. Using reference TRBV7-9 and TRBJ1-2 for the parts outside the CDR3, the full variable domain is DTGVSQNPRHKITKRGQNVTFRCDPISEHNRLYWYRQTLGQGPEFLTYFQNEAQLEKSRLLSDRFSAERPKGSFSTLEIQRTEQGDSAMYLCAGRVPDSNYGYTFGSGTRLTVV.

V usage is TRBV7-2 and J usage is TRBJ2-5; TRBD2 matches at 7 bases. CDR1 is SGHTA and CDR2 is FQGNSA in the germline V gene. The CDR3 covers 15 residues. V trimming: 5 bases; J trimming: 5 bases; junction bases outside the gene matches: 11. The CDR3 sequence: CASSILASWGETQYF. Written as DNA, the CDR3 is TGTGCCAGCAGCATACTAGCGTCATGGGGGGAGACCCAGTACTTC.

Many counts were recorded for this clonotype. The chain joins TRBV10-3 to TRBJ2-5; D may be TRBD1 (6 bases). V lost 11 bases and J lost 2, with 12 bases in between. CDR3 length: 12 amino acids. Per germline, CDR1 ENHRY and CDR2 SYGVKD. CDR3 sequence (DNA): TGTGCCGTCGGGACAACTCAAGAGACCCAGTACTTC. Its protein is CAVGTTQETQYF.

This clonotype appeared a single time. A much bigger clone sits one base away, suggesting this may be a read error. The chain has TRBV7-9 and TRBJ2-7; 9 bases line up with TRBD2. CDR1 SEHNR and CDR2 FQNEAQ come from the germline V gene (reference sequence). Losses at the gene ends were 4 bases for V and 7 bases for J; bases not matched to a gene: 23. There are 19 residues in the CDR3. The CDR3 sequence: CASSYLSAETSGTYNEQYF. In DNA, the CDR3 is TGTGCCAGCAGCTACCTTTCCGCTGAGACTAGCGGAACCTACAATGAGCAGTACTTC.